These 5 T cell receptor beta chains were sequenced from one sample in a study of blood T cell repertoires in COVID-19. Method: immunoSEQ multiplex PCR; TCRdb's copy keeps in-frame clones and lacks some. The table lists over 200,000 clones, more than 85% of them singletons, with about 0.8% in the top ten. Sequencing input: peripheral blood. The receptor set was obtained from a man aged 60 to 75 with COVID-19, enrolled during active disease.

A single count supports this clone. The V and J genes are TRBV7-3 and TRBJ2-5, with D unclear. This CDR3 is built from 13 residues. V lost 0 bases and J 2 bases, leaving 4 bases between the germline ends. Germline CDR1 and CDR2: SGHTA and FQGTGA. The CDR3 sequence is CASSLTQQETQYF. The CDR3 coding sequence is TGTGCCAGCAGCTTAACACAGCAAGAGACCCAGTACTTC. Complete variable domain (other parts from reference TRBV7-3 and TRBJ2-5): GAGVSQTPSNKVTEKGKYVELRCDPISGHTALYWYRQSLGQGPEFLIYFQGTGAADDSGLPNDRFFAVRPEGSVSTLKIQRTERGDSAVYLCASSLTQQETQYFGPGTRLLVL.

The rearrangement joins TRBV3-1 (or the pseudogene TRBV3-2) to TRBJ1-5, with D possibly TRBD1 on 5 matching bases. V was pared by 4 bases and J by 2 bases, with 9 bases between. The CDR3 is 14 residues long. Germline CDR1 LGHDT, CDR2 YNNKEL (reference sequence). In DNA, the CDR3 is TGTGCCAGCAGCCCGAACAGGCGCAATCAGCCCCAGCATTTT. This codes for CASSPNRRNQPQHF.

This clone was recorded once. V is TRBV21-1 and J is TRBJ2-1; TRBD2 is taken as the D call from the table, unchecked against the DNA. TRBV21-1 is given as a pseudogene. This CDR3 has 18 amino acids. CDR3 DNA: TGTGCCAGCAGCAAAAGTTGGTCTAGCGGGGGGGATAACAATGAGCAGTTCTTC. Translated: CASSKSWSSGGDNNEQFF.

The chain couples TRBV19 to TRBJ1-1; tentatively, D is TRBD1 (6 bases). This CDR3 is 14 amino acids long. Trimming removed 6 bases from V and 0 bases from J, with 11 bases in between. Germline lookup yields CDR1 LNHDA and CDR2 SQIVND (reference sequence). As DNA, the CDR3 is TGTGCCAGTAGCAACAGGGATTTGAACACTGAAGCTTTCTTT. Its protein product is CASSNRDLNTEAFF.

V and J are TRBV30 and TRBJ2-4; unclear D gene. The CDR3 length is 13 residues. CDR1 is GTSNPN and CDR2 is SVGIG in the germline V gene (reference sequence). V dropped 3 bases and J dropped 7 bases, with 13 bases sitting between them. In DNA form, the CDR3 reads TGTGCCTGGAGGCCGATGGGCCAGAACATTCAGTACTTC. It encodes CAWRPMGQNIQYF.